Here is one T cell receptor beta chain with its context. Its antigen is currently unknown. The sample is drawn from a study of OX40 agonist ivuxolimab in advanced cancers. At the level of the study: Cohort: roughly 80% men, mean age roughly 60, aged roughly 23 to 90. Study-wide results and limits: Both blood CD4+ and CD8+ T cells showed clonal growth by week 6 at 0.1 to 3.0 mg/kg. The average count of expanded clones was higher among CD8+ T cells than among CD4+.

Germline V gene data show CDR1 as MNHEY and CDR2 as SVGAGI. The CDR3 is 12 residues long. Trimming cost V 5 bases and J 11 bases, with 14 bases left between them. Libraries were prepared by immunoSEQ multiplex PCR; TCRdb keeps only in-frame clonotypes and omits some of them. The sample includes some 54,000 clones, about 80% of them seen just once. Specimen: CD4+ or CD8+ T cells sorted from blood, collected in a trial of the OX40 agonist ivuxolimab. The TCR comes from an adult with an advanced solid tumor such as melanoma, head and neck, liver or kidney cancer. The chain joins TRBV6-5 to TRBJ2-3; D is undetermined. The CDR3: CASSPSLYLQYF. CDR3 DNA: TGTGCCAGCAGTCCCTCGCTGTACCTGCAGTATTTT.